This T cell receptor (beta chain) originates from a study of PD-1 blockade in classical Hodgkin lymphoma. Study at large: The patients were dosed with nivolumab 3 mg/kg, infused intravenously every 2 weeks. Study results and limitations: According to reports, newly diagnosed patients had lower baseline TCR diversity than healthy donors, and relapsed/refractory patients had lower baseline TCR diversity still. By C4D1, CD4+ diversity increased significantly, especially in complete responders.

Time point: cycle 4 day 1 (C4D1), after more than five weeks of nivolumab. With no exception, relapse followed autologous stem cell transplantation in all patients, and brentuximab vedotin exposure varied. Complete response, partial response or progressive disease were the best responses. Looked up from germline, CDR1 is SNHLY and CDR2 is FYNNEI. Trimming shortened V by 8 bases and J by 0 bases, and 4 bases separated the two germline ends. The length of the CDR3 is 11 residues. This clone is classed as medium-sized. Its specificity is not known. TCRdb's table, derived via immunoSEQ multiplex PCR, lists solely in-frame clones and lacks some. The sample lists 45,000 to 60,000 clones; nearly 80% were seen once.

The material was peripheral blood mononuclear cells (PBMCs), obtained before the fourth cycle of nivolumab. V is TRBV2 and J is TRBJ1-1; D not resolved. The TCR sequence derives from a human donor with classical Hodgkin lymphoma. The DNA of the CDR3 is TGTGCCAGCGGGATGAACACTGAAGCTTTCTTT. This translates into CASGMNTEAFF.